The source of this T cell receptor beta chain is a study of control samples from healthy donors and cancer patients. Libraries were prepared by immunoSEQ multiplex PCR; TCRdb keeps only in-frame clonotypes and omits some of them. Of roughly 400,000 clones listed, about nine tenths are singletons. Trimming took 5 bases from V and 2 from J, leaving 18 bases between them. CDR3 length equals 16 residues. Germline V gene sequence: CDR1 PRHDT, CDR2 FYEKMQ (reference sequence). This sequence originates from a man in his forties or fifties with head and neck cancer. Sequencing was performed on PBMCs. This chain links TRBV13 with TRBJ1-2, with a possible D match to TRBD1 (6 bases). CDR3 sequence: CASSPFSGAANYGYTF. As DNA, the CDR3 is TGTGCCAGCAGCCCATTTTCAGGGGCCGCCAACTATGGCTACACCTTC.